Shown below are 19 T cell receptor beta chains from a single sample sequenced in a study of T cells after yellow fever vaccination. TCRdb ran MiXCR on the 5' RACE reads and lists one entry per CDR3 protein. This sample yields about 160,000 distinct CDR3 sequences, of which about 7% are seen a single time; over 2% belongs to the top ten. Source: CD4+ T cells sorted from PBMCs, taken about 5 days after the first yellow fever vaccination. These TCRs come from a man between 18 and 35 years old who received the YFV17D yellow fever vaccine.

A few counts support this clonotype. The chain joins TRBV12-3 or TRBV12-4 to TRBJ2-7; D is unclear. V was cut by 1 base and J by 4 bases, with 11 bases left in between. This CDR3 is built from 14 residues. CDR3 nucleotide sequence: TGTGCCAGCAGTTTAGGCGCGGCCCTATACGAGCAGTACGTC. Amino acid sequence: CASSLGAALYEQYV.

This clonotype was detected ten times or more. The CDR3 DNA reads as TGTGCCAGCAGCTCCTTGGGCAGGGACTATGGCTACACCTTC. This sequence encodes CASSSLGRDYGYTF. The genes are TRBV11-2 and TRBJ1-2; possible D gene TRBD1, 5 bases. Germline V lookup: CDR1 SGHAT, CDR2 FQNNGV. This CDR3 region has 14 residues. V lost 4 bases to trimming and J lost 3 bases, with 12 bases between them. The complete variable domain, with remaining parts taken from reference TRBV11-2 and TRBJ1-2, reads EAGVAQSPRYKIIEKRQSVAFWCNPISGHATLYWYQQILGQGPKLLIQFQNNGVVDDSQLPKDRFSAERLKGVDSTLKIQPAKLEDSAVYLCASSSLGRDYGYTFGSGTRLTVV.

V and J are TRBV5-1 and TRBJ1-4; 7 nucleotides align to TRBD1. CDR1 SGHRS and CDR2 YFSETQ come from the germline V gene. This CDR3 comprises 14 residues. The ends lost 5 bases at V and 5 bases at J; junction bases unmatched: 6. The DNA of the CDR3 is TGCGCCAGCAGACGGGACAGCCAAAATGAAAAACTGTTTTTT. Protein product: CASRRDSQNEKLFF.

A few counts support this clonotype. The CDR3 loop reads CASSADRAGGYEQYF. The CDR3 nucleotides are TGCGCCAGCAGTGCCGACCGCGCTGGAGGGTACGAGCAGTACTTC. The rearrangement links TRBV10-1 to TRBJ2-7; possibly TRBD2 for D (6 bases). The CDR3 is made up of 15 amino acids. Germline-derived CDR1 and CDR2 are WNHNN and SYGVQD (reference sequence). Trimming stripped 4 bases from V and 4 bases from J, with 17 bases between.

This clonotype appeared many times. The chain is built from TRBV21-1 and TRBJ2-2; TRBD1 is taken as the D call from the table, unchecked against the DNA. TRBV21-1 is tagged as a pseudogene. The CDR3 consists of 19 residues. CDR3 DNA sequence: TGTGCCAGCAGCACGGAGGGGGCCCTGTCCCCACCGATTACCGGGGAGCTGTTTTTT. Its translation is CASSTEGALSPPITGELFF.

The CDR3 here is CASAQGFPQPQHF. In DNA form, the CDR3 reads TGTGCTAGTGCCCAGGGGTTTCCTCAGCCCCAGCATTTT. The chain carries TRBV12-5 and TRBJ1-5, with D perhaps matching TRBD1 (6 bases). The germline gives CDR1 LGHNT, CDR2 FRNRAP. With 7 bases removed from V and 6 bases from J, the gap between germline ends came to 13 bases. This CDR3 region has 13 residues.

This clonotype was seen at least ten times. The chain has TRBV7-2 and TRBJ2-5, with unresolved D. Looked up from germline, CDR1 is SGHTA and CDR2 is FQGNSA. Deletions cut 5 bases from V and 6 bases from J, with 13 bases between. This CDR3 contains 13 residues. The CDR3 here is CASSQSDIQTQYF. The DNA of the CDR3 is TGTGCCAGCAGCCAGAGTGATATACAGACCCAGTACTTC.

In its sample, this clonotype was seen many times. The chain is built from TRBV2 and TRBJ2-7; TRBD2 agrees at 7 bases. V lost 5 bases to trimming and J lost 8 bases; unmatched junction nucleotides: 15. This CDR3 has 15 residues. The germline CDR1 and CDR2 sequences are SNHLY and FYNNEI. The CDR3 DNA follows: TGTGCCAGCAGTCTACACACCCTAACTAGCGTACAGCAGTACGTC. It translates to CASSLHTLTSVQQYV.

The rearrangement links TRBV6-5 to TRBJ1-1, with D unclear. The CDR3 runs 15 residues. V lost 0 bases, J lost 8 bases, and 16 bases lay in between. Per germline, CDR1 MNHEY and CDR2 SVGAGI. In DNA, the CDR3 is TGTGCCAGCAGTTACTCGGCCCTCGGTATTTACGAAGCTTTCTTT. As protein: CASSYSALGIYEAFF.

This clonotype was detected many times. The chain is built from TRBV30 and TRBJ2-7; D gene ambiguous. CDR3 length equals 13 residues. Trimming removed 3 bases from V and 2 bases from J, with 11 bases in between. The germline gives CDR1 GTSNPN, CDR2 SVGIG (reference sequence). The CDR3 DNA follows: TGTGCCTGGAGCGACCTGAGTCCCTACGAGCAGTACTTC. Amino acid sequence: CAWSDLSPYEQYF.

This clonotype showed up just a few times. The genes are TRBV6-6 and TRBJ1-4; TRBD1 is a possible D gene (5 bases). The CDR3 spans 13 residues. Germline V gene lookup returns CDR1 MNHNY and CDR2 SVGAGI (reference sequence). V was cut by 6 bases and J by 12 bases, with 17 bases left in between. CDR3 region: CASRVPRGQELFF. Written as DNA, the CDR3 is TGTGCCAGCAGAGTACCAAGGGGTCAGGAACTGTTTTTT.

Many counts were recorded for this clonotype. CDR3 DNA: TGTGCCAGCAGCTCTTATGGCAGTGAAGCTTTCTTT. This codes for CASSSYGSEAFF. The chain links TRBV5-6 to TRBJ1-1; D call uncertain. CDR1 and CDR2 from the germline V gene are SGHDT and YYEEEE. The CDR3 spans 12 residues. V lost 3 bases and J 7 bases, leaving 10 bases between the germline ends.

The gene calls are TRBV5-4 and TRBJ2-1; maybe TRBD2 (5 bases). CDR1 and CDR2 (germline): SGHNT, YYREEE (reference sequence). V gave up 0 bases and J gave up 8 bases, with 18 bases separating them. The CDR3 extends over 16 amino acids. CDR3 in amino acids: CASSLDFRDQDDEQFF. The CDR3 DNA reads TGTGCCAGCAGCTTGGACTTCCGGGATCAGGACGATGAGCAGTTCTTC. The full variable domain, completed using reference TRBV5-4 and TRBJ2-1, is ETGVTQSPTHLIKTRGQQVTLRCSSQSGHNTVSWYQQALGQGPQFIFQYYREEENGRGNFPPRFSGLQFPNYSSELNVNALELDDSALYLCASSLDFRDQDDEQFFGPGTRLTVL.

This clonotype was seen a handful of times. The V call is TRBV7-2, the J call TRBJ1-5; D is possibly TRBD1 (6 bases). The germline CDR1 and CDR2 sequences are SGHTA and FQGNSA. This CDR3 has 15 amino acids. The ends were cut back, 2 bases at V and 6 bases at J, with 14 bases in the middle. This chain's CDR3 is CASSLMAGVSQPQHF. The CDR3 DNA follows: TGTGCCAGCAGCTTAATGGCAGGGGTTAGTCAGCCCCAGCATTTT.

This clonotype was observed at least ten times. The CDR3 DNA is TGTGCCAGCAGCCGGGGCGAGAGCTCCTACGAGCAGTACTTC. Amino acid sequence: CASSRGESSYEQYF. The chain combines TRBV4-2 with TRBJ2-7, with a weak D call TRBD1 (5 bases). CDR3 size: 14 residues. Germline CDR1 LGHNA, CDR2 YNFKEQ. Trimming took off 4 bases at V and 0 bases at J, with 10 bases between the two ends.

This clonotype was seen ten or more times. The chain couples TRBV20-1 to TRBJ2-1, with D possibly being TRBD1 or TRBD2 (10 bases each). The CDR3 is made up of 18 amino acids. Germline values: CDR1 DFQATT, CDR2 SNEGSKA (reference sequence). Between the trimmed V and J ends, which lost 2 bases and 5 bases, there was a span of 25 bases. The CDR3, as DNA: TGCAGTGCTAGACCGGGACAGGGGTGGACTAGCGGAAACAATGAGCAGTTCTTC. Translated: CSARPGQGWTSGNNEQFF.

This clonotype turned up a few times. This rearrangement joins TRBV6-5 to TRBJ1-1; D possibly corresponds to TRBD1 (5 bases). V was clipped by 10 bases and J by 3 bases, with 24 bases between them. Germline loops: CDR1 MNHEY, CDR2 SVGAGI. This CDR3 comprises 16 residues. The CDR3 here is CATKGADALRDTEAFF. As DNA, the CDR3 is TGTGCCACCAAAGGGGCGGACGCCCTGAGGGACACTGAAGCTTTCTTT.

In this sample, this clonotype turned up a few times. J is TRBJ2-2 and V is TRBV4-2; D gene uncertain. The CDR3 contains 13 residues. V lost 1 base, J lost 4 bases, and 4 bases lay in between. The germline CDR1 and CDR2 sequences are LGHNA and YNFKEQ. In nucleotides, the CDR3 is TGTGCCAGCAGCCAAGTCGGCACCGGGGAGCTGTTTTTT. Translating gives CASSQVGTGELFF.

To note about this clonotype: This sequence may be a read error, since a much larger clone differs from it by one base. V gene TRBV30 combines with J gene TRBJ2-1, with 7 bases lining up with TRBD1. CDR1 and CDR2 (germline): GTSNPN, SVGIG (reference sequence). This CDR3 region has 15 residues. The CDR3, as DNA: TGTTCCTGGAGTGTAGAGCCGGGCAGGGGGTATGAGCAGTTCTTC. Amino acids: CSWSVEPGRGYEQFF.